The sequence of this T cell receptor beta chain was determined in a study of T cell changes during pregnancy in multiple sclerosis. Germline-derived CDR1 and CDR2 are MNHNY and SVGAGI (reference sequence). The CDR3 is made up of 16 amino acids. Trimming took 2 bases from V and 5 from J, leaving 19 bases between them. TCRdb keeps only in-frame clones here, not all; method: immunoSEQ multiplex PCR. Here the sample spans around 69,000 clones, about 90% being singletons. Sequencing was performed on peripheral blood, taken in the first trimester of pregnancy. The chain couples TRBV6-6 to TRBJ2-7; D is unresolved. This sequence originates from a female donor with multiple sclerosis, enrolled in a pregnancy study. The CDR3 loop is CASSYNLIRGLDEQYF. CDR3 sequence (DNA): TGTGCCAGCAGTTACAATCTGATCAGAGGTTTGGACGAGCAGTACTTC.